The 21 T cell receptor beta chains presented below share a single source sample, sequenced in a study of blood T cell repertoires in COVID-19. The assay was immunoSEQ multiplex PCR, and TCRdb's table has in-frame clones only and misses some. Among 200,000 to 250,000 clones, 86% were seen once, and the ten largest hold about 12%. Sequencing was carried out using peripheral blood. Every receptor here comes from a man aged 80 or over with acute or convalescent COVID-19.

The chain couples TRBV4-1 to TRBJ2-5; 7 bases match TRBD1. Trimming took 3 bases from V and 5 from J; bases not matched to a gene: 9. Germline V lookup: CDR1 MGHRA, CDR2 YSYEKL. The CDR3 runs to 15 residues. In DNA, the CDR3 is TGCGCCAGCAGCCAGCCGACAGGGCGGTTCGAGACCCAGTACTTC. This sequence encodes CASSQPTGRFETQYF.

The genes are TRBV28 and TRBJ2-7, with a possible D match to TRBD2 (8 bases). The CDR3 length is 17 residues. Trimming pared 4 bases from V and 6 bases from J, leaving 25 bases between. Germline lookup yields CDR1 MDHEN and CDR2 SYDVKM. The CDR3 DNA reads as TGTGCCAGCAGTTCGGGAGGGGCCGACAGGGTAGGTGGCGAGCAGTACTTC. Amino acid sequence: CASSSGGADRVGGEQYF.

V is TRBV10-3 and J is TRBJ1-5; no reliable D call. Trimming left V 2 bases short and J 11 bases short, with 13 bases between. The V gene's germline CDR1 is ENHRY and CDR2 SYGVKD. This CDR3 comprises 13 residues. This CDR3 is CAISEGLGGAQHF. CDR3 bases: TGTGCCATCAGTGAGGGACTCGGTGGGGCCCAGCATTTT.

J is TRBJ1-2 and V is TRBV5-1, with D perhaps matching TRBD1 (6 bases). V lost 0 bases and J lost 3, with 12 bases in between. Germline lookup yields CDR1 SGHRS and CDR2 YFSETQ. The CDR3 length is 15 residues. This CDR3 reads CASSLEAGDHYGYTF. For the CDR3, the DNA is TGCGCCAGCAGCTTGGAAGCAGGGGACCACTATGGCTACACCTTC.

The chain combines TRBV19 with TRBJ1-1; D is unresolved. V was shortened by 4 bases and J by 4 bases, with 4 bases between the two germline ends. The CDR3 runs to 11 residues. CDR1 and CDR2 from the germline V gene are LNHDA and SQIVND (reference sequence). The CDR3 sequence: CASSRSTEAFF. The DNA for the CDR3 is TGTGCCAGTAGTAGGAGCACTGAAGCTTTCTTT.

The chain employs TRBV3-1 (or the pseudogene TRBV3-2) and TRBJ2-3; D is possibly TRBD2 (6 bases). Deletions cut 3 bases from V and 5 bases from J, with 9 bases between. The CDR3 has 13 amino acids. CDR1 and CDR2 from the germline V gene are LGHDT and YNNKEL (reference sequence). The CDR3 sequence is CASSQGRRDTQYF. Here the CDR3 DNA reads TGTGCCAGCAGCCAGGGGAGGAGAGATACGCAGTATTTT.

The chain employs TRBV15 and TRBJ2-1, with TRBD2 as a possible D gene (6 bases). V was clipped by 8 bases and J by 1 base, with 12 bases between them. CDR1 is LNHNV, CDR2 YYDKDF, per germline (reference sequence). The CDR3 runs 14 residues. This CDR3 reads CATREEGSYNEQFF. The CDR3 DNA follows: TGTGCCACCCGCGAGGAGGGTTCCTACAATGAGCAGTTCTTC.

This chain uses TRBV6-2 or TRBV6-3 with TRBJ2-5; D is possibly TRBD1 (6 bases). Looked up from germline, CDR1 is MNHEY and CDR2 is SVGEGT. CDR3 length: 16 residues. The ends were cut back, 0 bases at V and 1 base at J, with 12 bases in the middle. CDR3 in amino acids: CASSYSPGAFQETQYF. The CDR3 nucleotides are TGTGCCAGCAGTTACTCCCCAGGGGCCTTCCAAGAGACCCAGTACTTC.

The J gene is TRBJ2-7, the V gene TRBV6-2 or TRBV6-3, with 9 nucleotides matching TRBD1. J was trimmed by 3 bases and V by 5 bases; bases with no gene match: 8. The CDR3 is 15 amino acids. CDR1 and CDR2 from the germline V gene are MNHEY and SVGEGT. The CDR3 DNA sequence: TGTGCCAGCAGTGGGCCCGGGACAGGGAACTACGAGCAGTACTTC. It yields the protein CASSGPGTGNYEQYF.

This chain uses TRBV28 with TRBJ1-6; D call uncertain. V lost 10 bases and J lost 0, with 16 bases in between. The CDR3 loop spans 16 amino acids. Germline V gives CDR1 MDHEN, CDR2 SYDVKM. The CDR3 DNA follows: TGTGCCATCGCCGCCTCCCCGGGCTCCTATAATTCACCCCTCCACTTT. It codes for CAIAASPGSYNSPLHF.

V gene TRBV27 combines with J gene TRBJ1-6; weak D call: TRBD1 (6 bases). Germline V gene lookup returns CDR1 MNHEY and CDR2 SMNVEV (reference sequence). The CDR3 has 14 amino acids. Trimming took off 2 bases at V and 8 bases at J, with 10 bases between the two ends. CDR3 DNA: TGTGCCAGCAGTTTACTGGGGGCGGATTCACCCCTCCACTTT. Residues: CASSLLGADSPLHF.

This chain uses TRBV6-5 with TRBJ2-7, with 8 nucleotides matching TRBD1. V shed 4 bases, J shed 0 bases, and the junction held 2 bases outside the gene matches. The germline V gene has CDR1 MNHEY and CDR2 SVGAGI. The CDR3 is 14 residues long. CDR3 nucleotides: TGTGCCAGCAGTTCACAGGGGGACTCCTACGAGCAGTACTTC. It translates to CASSSQGDSYEQYF.

V usage is TRBV2 and J usage is TRBJ1-1; 7 bases are shared with TRBD1. The V and J ends lost 6 bases and 1 base, in that order; junction bases with no gene match: 14. CDR3 length: 17 amino acids. CDR1 and CDR2 (germline): SNHLY, FYNNEI. CDR3 loop: CASRGVRGNSRNTEAFF. CDR3 sequence (DNA): TGTGCCAGCAGGGGAGTCAGGGGGAATTCCAGGAACACTGAAGCTTTCTTT.

The chain carries TRBV28 and TRBJ1-5; no clear D gene. CDR1 is MDHEN and CDR2 is SYDVKM in the germline V gene. The CDR3 runs 14 residues. The V and J ends lost 6 bases and 5 bases respectively, with 14 bases between them. The CDR3 region has the DNA TGTGCCAGCAGCCCCTCCGGCCTAGATCAGCCCCAGCATTTT. Its protein is CASSPSGLDQPQHF.

Here the CDR3 DNA reads TGTGCCATCAGTGAACAGGTCACGAACACCGGGGAGCTGTTTTTT. Amino acids: CAISEQVTNTGELFF. The V gene is TRBV10-3, the J gene TRBJ2-2, with D possibly TRBD1 on 5 matching bases. In germline, CDR1 is ENHRY, CDR2 SYGVKD. V lost 3 bases, J lost 0 bases, and 8 bases lay in between. CDR3 length: 15 residues.

The V and J genes are TRBV5-1 and TRBJ1-6; 7 bases are shared with TRBD1. In germline, CDR1 is SGHRS, CDR2 YFSETQ. The CDR3 runs 15 residues. The J segment lost 0 bases and the V segment lost 6 bases, leaving 3 bases of the junction unmatched. CDR3 DNA: TGCGCCAGCACAGGGGGTGGCTCCTATAATTCACCCCTCCACTTT. Translated: CASTGGGSYNSPLHF.

The chain recombines TRBV2 with TRBJ2-1; TRBD2 is a possible D gene (6 bases). The V gene's germline CDR1 is SNHLY and CDR2 FYNNEI. The CDR3 contains 15 residues. Trimming removed 8 bases at V and 6 bases at J, with 20 bases between. The CDR3 is CASVSPGGVFNEQFF. The CDR3 coding sequence is TGTGCCAGCGTAAGTCCCGGCGGGGTCTTCAATGAGCAGTTCTTC.

V gene TRBV7-2 combines with J gene TRBJ1-3; D gene unclear. Germline CDR1 is SGHTA and CDR2 is FQGNSA. The length of the CDR3 is 15 residues. V lost 3 bases and J lost 0, with 9 bases in between. CDR3 in DNA: TGTGCCAGCAGCTTCCTACAGAGCTCTGGAAACACCATATATTTT. This sequence encodes CASSFLQSSGNTIYF.

The J gene is TRBJ1-1, the V gene TRBV19, with 9 bases lining up with TRBD1. J lost 11 bases, V lost 6 bases, and 7 bases had no gene match. Germline V CDR1 and CDR2: LNHDA, SQIVND (reference sequence). The CDR3 spans 12 residues. The DNA of the CDR3 is TGTGCCAGTAGCTTTACCGGGACAGGGGCTTTCTTT. It encodes CASSFTGTGAFF.

This clone was seen only a few times. The chain couples TRBV5-8 to TRBJ2-1; the match to TRBD2 covers 8 bases. The V segment lost 4 bases and the J segment 4 bases; nucleotides outside the gene matches: 22. The germline V gene has CDR1 SGHTS and CDR2 YDEGEE. There are 20 residues in the CDR3. CDR3 amino acids: CASSRSQLEAVAGRYNEQFF. Written as DNA, the CDR3 is TGTGCCAGCAGCAGGTCTCAGCTTGAGGCGGTAGCGGGACGTTACAATGAGCAGTTCTTC. Together with reference TRBV5-8 and TRBJ2-1, the CDR3 gives the full variable domain: EAGVTQSPTHLIKTRGQQATLRCSPISGHTSVYWYQQALGLGLQFLLWYDEGEERNRGNFPPRFSGRQFPNYSSELNVNALELEDSALYLCASSRSQLEAVAGRYNEQFFGPGTRLTVL.

The rearrangement joins TRBV9 to TRBJ2-1, with 14 bases lining up with TRBD2. The CDR3 totals 15 residues. J gave up 12 bases and V 3 bases, and 8 bases lay outside the gene matches. In germline, CDR1 is SGDLS, CDR2 YYNGEE. This chain's CDR3 is CASSAQGLAGGGQFF. For the CDR3, the DNA is TGTGCCAGCAGCGCACAAGGACTAGCGGGGGGAGGGCAGTTCTTC.